The subject of this entry is one TCR beta chain. This clonotype occurred a few times. This receptor's antigen is unknown. No base quality values were provided; no much bigger clone lies one nucleotide off. The CDR3 goes from the cysteine to the phenylalanine over 15 residues. Only CDR3 DNA is held: 45 bases, read in frame from base 1. The germline V gene yields SGHVS for CDR1 and FQNEAQ for CDR2. The V end gives up 6 bases and the J end 5 bases, leaving 5 bases in the junction not matched to a gene. The data stem from a study of T-cell reconstitution after alpha-beta-depleted transplantation in children (dated by TCRdb to 2016 to 2017). The study in broad terms: T-cell immune reconstitution after TCRalphabeta/CD19-depleted allogeneic hematopoietic cell transplantation in children was quantitatively tracked in the study by means of TCR repertoire profiling.

The library was produced with PCR. Sequencing was carried out with an Illumina HiSeq 2500. Molecular barcoding was employed in the preparation of TCR libraries, with unique molecular identifiers being used to normalize TCRbeta repertoire quantification. TCRdb applied fastp at Q25 and MiXCR to the public reads, then kept only in-frame beta chains. Every distinct CDR3 protein forms one entry, paired with its most common genes and DNA. The sample table lists about 690,000 distinct CDR3 sequences, around 16% of them with a count of one. The top ten clones comprise around 0.96% of the sample. The chain couples TRBV7-8 to TRBJ2-1, and TRBD1 matches 12 of the central bases. This clonotype was sampled from a human donor who donated a stem cell graft to a child with acute myeloid leukemia. The sequenced sample was PBMCs from the stem cell graft donor, obtained from the stem cell graft. The base sequence is TGTGCCAGCAGTAGGGGACAGGGGGCGAACAATGAGCAGTTCTTC. This yields the protein CASSRGQGANNEQFF.